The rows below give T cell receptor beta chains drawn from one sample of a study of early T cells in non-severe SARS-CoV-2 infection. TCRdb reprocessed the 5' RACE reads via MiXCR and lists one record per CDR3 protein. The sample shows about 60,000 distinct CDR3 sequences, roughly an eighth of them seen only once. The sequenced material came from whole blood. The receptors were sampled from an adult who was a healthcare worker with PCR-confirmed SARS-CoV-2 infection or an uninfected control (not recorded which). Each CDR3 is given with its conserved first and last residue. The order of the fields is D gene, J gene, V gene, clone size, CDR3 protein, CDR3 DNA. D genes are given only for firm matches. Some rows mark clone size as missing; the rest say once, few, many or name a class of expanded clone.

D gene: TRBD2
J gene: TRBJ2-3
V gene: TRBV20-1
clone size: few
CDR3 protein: CSAWGGLPSDTQYF
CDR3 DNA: TGCAGTGCTTGGGGGGGTCTACCCTCCGATACGCAGTATTTT

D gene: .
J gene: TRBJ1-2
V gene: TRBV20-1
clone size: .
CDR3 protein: CSAPNYGYTF
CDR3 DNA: TGCAGTGCTCCTAACTATGGCTACACCTTC

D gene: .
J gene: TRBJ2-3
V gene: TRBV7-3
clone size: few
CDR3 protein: CASSLTGARDTQYF
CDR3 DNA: TGTGCCAGCAGCTTAACGGGAGCTAGAGATACGCAGTATTTT

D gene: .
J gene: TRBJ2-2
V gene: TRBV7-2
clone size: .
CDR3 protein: CASSLSRNGELFF
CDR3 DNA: TGTGCCAGCAGCTTATCCAGGAACGGGGAGCTGTTTTTT

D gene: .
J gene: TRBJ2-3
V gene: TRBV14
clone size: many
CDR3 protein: CASSQEPSSTDTQYF
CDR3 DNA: TGTGCCAGCAGCCAAGAGCCGAGCAGCACAGATACGCAGTATTTT

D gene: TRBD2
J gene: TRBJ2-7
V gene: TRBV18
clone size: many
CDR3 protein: CASSTSGGGSEQYF
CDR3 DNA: TGTGCCAGCTCAACCTCCGGGGGAGGGTCCGAGCAGTACTTC

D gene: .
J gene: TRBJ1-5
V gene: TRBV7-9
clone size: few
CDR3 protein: CASSLSGPNQPQHF
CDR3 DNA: TGTGCCAGCAGCTTATCCGGTCCGAATCAGCCCCAGCATTTT

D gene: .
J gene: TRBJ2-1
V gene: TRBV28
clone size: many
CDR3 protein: CASRLDTSSYNEQFF
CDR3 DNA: TGTGCCAGCAGGTTGGACACCTCCTCCTACAATGAGCAGTTCTTC

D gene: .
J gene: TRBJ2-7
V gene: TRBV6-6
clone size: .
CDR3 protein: CASSYGLNEQYF
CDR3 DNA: TGTGCCAGCAGTTACGGCCTGAACGAGCAGTACTTC

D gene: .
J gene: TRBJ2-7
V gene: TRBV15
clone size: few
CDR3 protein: CATSSHRAGYEQYF
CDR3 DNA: TGTGCCACCAGCAGCCACAGGGCGGGCTACGAGCAGTACTTC

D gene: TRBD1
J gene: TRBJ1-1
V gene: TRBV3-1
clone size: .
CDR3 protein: CASSQEAVTGSKAFF
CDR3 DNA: TGTGCCAGCAGCCAAGAGGCCGTGACAGGGAGCAAGGCTTTCTTT

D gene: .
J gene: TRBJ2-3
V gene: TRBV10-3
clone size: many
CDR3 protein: CAITEGSSVTDTQYF
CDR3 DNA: TGTGCCATCACCGAAGGGTCATCGGTCACAGATACGCAGTATTTT

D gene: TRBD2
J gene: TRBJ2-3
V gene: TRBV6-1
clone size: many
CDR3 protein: CASSERGAGTDTQYF
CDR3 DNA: TGTGCCAGCTCAGAGCGGGGGGCGGGGACAGATACGCAGTATTTT

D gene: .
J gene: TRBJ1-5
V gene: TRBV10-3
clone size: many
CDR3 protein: CAISERTDNQPQHF
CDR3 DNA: TGTGCCATCAGTGAACGGACAGACAATCAGCCCCAGCATTTT

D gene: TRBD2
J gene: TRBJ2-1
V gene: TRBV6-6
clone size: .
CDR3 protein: CASRPIAGGDYNEQFF
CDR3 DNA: TGTGCCAGCAGACCCATAGCGGGAGGGGACTACAATGAGCAGTTCTTC

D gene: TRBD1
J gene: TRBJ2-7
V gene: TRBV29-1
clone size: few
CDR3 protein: CSVRDGTGDEQYF
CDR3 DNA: TGCAGCGTTCGAGACGGGACAGGCGACGAGCAGTACTTC

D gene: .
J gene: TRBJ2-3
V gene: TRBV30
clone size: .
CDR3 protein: CAWSPEGSTDTQYF
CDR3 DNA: TGTGCCTGGAGTCCGGAGGGGTCGACAGATACGCAGTATTTT

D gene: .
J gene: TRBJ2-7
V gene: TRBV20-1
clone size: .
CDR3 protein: CSAGTSTYEQYF
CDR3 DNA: TGCAGTGCTGGGACGTCTACCTACGAGCAGTACTTC

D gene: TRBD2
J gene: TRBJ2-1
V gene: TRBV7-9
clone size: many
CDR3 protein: CASSLGTSGRKTSNEQFF
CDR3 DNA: TGTGCCAGCAGCTTAGGCACTAGCGGGAGGAAAACTTCCAATGAGCAGTTCTTC

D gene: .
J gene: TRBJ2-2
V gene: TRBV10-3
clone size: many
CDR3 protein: CAISRDRTINTGELFF
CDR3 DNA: TGTGCCATCAGCAGAGACAGGACTATTAACACCGGGGAGCTGTTTTTT

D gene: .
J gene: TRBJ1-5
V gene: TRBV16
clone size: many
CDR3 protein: CASSQSGGLRDQPQHF
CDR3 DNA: TGTGCCAGCAGCCAATCGGGGGGCCTTAGGGATCAGCCCCAGCATTTT

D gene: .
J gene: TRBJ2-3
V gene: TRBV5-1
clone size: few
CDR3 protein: CASSLASSDTQYF
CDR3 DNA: TGCGCCAGCAGCTTGGCCTCTTCAGATACGCAGTATTTT

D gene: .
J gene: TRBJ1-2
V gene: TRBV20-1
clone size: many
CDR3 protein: CRAIGGDGYTF
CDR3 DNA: TGCAGGGCAATAGGGGGAGATGGCTACACCTTC

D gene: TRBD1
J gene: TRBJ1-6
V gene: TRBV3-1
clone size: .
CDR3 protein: CASSRETGIGSPLHF
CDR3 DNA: TGTGCCAGCAGCCGGGAGACAGGGATAGGTTCACCCCTCCACTTT

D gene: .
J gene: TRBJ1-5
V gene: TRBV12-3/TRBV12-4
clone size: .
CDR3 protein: CASSELGQPQHF
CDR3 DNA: TGTGCCAGCAGCGAACTGGGTCAGCCCCAGCATTTT

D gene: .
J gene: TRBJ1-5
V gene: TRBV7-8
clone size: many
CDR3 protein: CASSLRPGPQHF
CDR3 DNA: TGTGCCAGCAGCTTAAGGCCTGGGCCCCAGCATTTT

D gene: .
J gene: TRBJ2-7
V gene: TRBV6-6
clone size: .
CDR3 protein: CASSLIQGSPSYEQYF
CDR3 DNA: TGTGCCAGCAGTCTCATACAGGGATCCCCCTCCTACGAGCAGTACTTC

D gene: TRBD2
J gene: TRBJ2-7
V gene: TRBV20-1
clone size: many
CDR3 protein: CSASERLAGAYEQYF
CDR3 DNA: TGCAGTGCTAGTGAAAGACTAGCGGGAGCCTACGAGCAGTACTTC

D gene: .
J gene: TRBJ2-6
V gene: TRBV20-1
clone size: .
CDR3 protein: CSARDRRNSGANVLTF
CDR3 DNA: TGCAGTGCTAGAGATCGACGGAACTCTGGGGCCAACGTCCTGACTTTC

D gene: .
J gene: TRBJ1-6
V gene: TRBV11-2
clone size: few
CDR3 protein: CASTRLNSPLHF
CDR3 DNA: TGTGCCAGCACCCGACTCAATTCACCCCTCCACTTT

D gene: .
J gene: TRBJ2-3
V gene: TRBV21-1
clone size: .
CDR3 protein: CAPLVAGVCGDTQYF
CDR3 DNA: TGTGCCCCGTTAGTAGCGGGAGTTTGCGGAGATACGCAGTATTTT

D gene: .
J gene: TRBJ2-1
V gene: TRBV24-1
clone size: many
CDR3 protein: CATSDLSREQFF
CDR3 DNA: TGTGCCACCAGTGATTTATCGAGAGAGCAGTTCTTC

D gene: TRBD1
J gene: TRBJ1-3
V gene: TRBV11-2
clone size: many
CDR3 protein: CASRGTGGNTIYF
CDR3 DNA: TGTGCCAGCAGGGGGACAGGAGGAAACACCATATATTTT

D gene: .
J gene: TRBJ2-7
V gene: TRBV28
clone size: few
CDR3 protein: CASSLAGTGNEQYF
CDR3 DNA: TGTGCCAGCAGTTTAGCGGGAACAGGGAACGAGCAGTACTTC

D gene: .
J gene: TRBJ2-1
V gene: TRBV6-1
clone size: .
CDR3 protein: CASSEFGSGSNEQFF
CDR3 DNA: TGTGCCAGCAGTGAATTCGGTTCGGGATCCAATGAGCAGTTCTTC

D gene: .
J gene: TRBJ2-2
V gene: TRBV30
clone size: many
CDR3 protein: CAWSSLGAANTGELFF
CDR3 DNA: TGTGCCTGGAGTTCCCTAGGGGCTGCGAACACCGGGGAGCTGTTTTTT

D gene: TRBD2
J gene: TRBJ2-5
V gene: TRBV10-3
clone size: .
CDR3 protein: CASQGTSETQYF
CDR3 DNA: TGTGCCAGCCAAGGGACTAGTGAGACCCAGTACTTC

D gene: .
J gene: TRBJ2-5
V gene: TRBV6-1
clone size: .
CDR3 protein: CASSDAGVVRQTQYF
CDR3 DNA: TGTGCCAGCAGTGACGCCGGGGTAGTACGGCAGACCCAGTACTTC

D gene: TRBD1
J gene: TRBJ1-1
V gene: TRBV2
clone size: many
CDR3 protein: CASSIIQGAAEAFF
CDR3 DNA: TGTGCCAGCAGTATAATACAGGGGGCCGCTGAAGCTTTCTTT

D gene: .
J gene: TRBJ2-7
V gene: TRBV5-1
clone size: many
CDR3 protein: CASSLGLVNSGTVNYEQYF
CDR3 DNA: TGCGCCAGCAGCCTGGGGTTGGTCAATTCCGGGACGGTGAACTACGAGCAGTACTTC

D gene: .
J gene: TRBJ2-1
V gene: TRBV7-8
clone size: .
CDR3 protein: CASRLGFNSYNEQFF
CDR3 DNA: TGTGCCAGCAGGTTAGGGTTTAACTCCTACAATGAGCAGTTCTTC

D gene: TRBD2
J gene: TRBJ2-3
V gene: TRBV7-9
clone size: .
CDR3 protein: CASSFGTSADTQYF
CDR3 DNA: TGTGCCAGCAGCTTTGGGACTAGCGCAGATACGCAGTATTTT

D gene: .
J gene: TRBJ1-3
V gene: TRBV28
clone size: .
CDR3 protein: CASKGVNGNTIYF
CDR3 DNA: TGTGCCAGCAAAGGAGTTAATGGAAACACCATATATTTT

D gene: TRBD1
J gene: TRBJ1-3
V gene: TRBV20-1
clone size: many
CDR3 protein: CSARPQGATGNTIYF
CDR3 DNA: TGCAGTGCTCGTCCCCAGGGGGCGACTGGAAACACCATATATTTT

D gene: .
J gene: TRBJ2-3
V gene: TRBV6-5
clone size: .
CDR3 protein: CASRQTSSILSDTQYF
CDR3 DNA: TGTGCCAGCAGGCAAACTAGTTCTATACTCTCAGATACGCAGTATTTT

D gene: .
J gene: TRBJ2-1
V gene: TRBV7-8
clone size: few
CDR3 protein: CASLEGGHNEQFF
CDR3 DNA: TGTGCCAGCTTAGAGGGGGGGCACAATGAGCAGTTCTTC

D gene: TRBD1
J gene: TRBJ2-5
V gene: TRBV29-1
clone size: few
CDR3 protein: CSVGPGTGHQETQYF
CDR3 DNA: TGCAGCGTTGGACCCGGGACAGGTCATCAAGAGACCCAGTACTTC

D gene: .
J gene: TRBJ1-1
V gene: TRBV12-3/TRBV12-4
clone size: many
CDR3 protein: CASSQGTDEAFF
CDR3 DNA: TGTGCCAGCAGTCAAGGGACGGACGAAGCTTTCTTT

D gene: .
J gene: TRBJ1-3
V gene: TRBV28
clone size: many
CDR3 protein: CASSFRNTIYF
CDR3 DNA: TGTGCCAGCAGTTTTAGAAACACCATATATTTT

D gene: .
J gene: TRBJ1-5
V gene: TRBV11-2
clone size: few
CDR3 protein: CASSAGTTYQPQHF
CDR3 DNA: TGTGCCAGCAGCGCCGGGACAACTTATCAGCCCCAGCATTTT

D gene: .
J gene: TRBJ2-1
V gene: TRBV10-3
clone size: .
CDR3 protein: CAIQAGRYNEQFF
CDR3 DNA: TGTGCCATCCAGGCTGGCCGATACAATGAGCAGTTCTTC

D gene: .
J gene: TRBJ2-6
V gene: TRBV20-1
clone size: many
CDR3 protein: CSAKPSGANVLTF
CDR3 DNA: TGCAGTGCTAAACCCTCTGGGGCCAACGTCCTGACTTTC

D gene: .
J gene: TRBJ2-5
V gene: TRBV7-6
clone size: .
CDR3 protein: CASSRYQETQYF
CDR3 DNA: TGTGCCAGCAGCAGGTACCAAGAGACCCAGTACTTC

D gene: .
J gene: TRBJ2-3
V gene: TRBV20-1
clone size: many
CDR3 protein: CSAREGGAADTQYF
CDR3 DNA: TGCAGTGCTAGAGAGGGTGGGGCGGCAGATACGCAGTATTTT

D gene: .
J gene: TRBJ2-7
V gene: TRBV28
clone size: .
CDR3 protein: CASSFEGYEQYF
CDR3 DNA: TGTGCCAGCAGTTTTGAGGGCTACGAGCAGTACTTC

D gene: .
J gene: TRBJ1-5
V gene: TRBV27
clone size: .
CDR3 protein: CASSPGRGQPQHF
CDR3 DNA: TGTGCCAGCAGCCCGGGTCGCGGCCAGCCCCAGCATTTT

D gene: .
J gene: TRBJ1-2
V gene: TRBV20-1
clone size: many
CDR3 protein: CSARDNAVSAYGYTF
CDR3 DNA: TGCAGTGCTAGAGATAACGCAGTCTCGGCGTATGGCTACACCTTC

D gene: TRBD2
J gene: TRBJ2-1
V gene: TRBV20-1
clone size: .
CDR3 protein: CSARDPSGRGNEQFF
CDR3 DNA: TGCAGTGCTAGAGACCCTAGCGGGAGGGGCAATGAGCAGTTCTTC

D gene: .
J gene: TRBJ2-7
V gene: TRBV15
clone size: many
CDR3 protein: CATSRDPGLLYEQYF
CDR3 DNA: TGTGCCACCAGCAGAGATCCCGGCCTACTCTACGAGCAGTACTTC

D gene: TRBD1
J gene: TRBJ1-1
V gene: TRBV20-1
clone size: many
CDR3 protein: CSATKRTGWWTEAFF
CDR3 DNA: TGCAGTGCGACCAAAAGGACAGGGTGGTGGACTGAAGCTTTCTTT